Listed here are 20 T cell receptor beta chains from one sample, sequenced in a study of prognosis after radiotherapy for stage I lung cancer. Researchers used two-round multiplex PCR to amplify TCR beta CDR3 starting from genomic DNA. Primers (each specific to one TRBV or TRBJ gene) were used in first-round PCR. MiXCR, run by TCRdb on the multiplex PCR reads, gives a single entry per CDR3 protein. The data contain fewer than 35,000 distinct CDR3 sequences, about half of them seen just once; the ten biggest clones take up approximately 15%. Sample: PBMCs, taken before or after stereotactic body radiation therapy (not recorded which). The source of these receptors is a donor aged 50 or older with non-small cell lung cancer.

Of note for this clonotype: This probably arose from a read error, given a far larger clone one base away. This chain connects TRBV6-8 to TRBJ2-1; maybe TRBD2 (7 bases). Deletions cut 5 bases from V and 9 bases from J, with 26 bases between. The CDR3 runs to 17 residues. Germline CDR1 and CDR2: MNHGY and SAAAGT. DNA for the CDR3: TGTGCCAGCAGTGCACCACTAGGGGGGCCGGGGGGTCTTGAGCAGTTCTTC. It codes for CASSAPLGGPGGLEQFF.

This clonotype is medium-sized within its sample. V gene TRBV6-1 combines with J gene TRBJ1-5, with 7 bases identical to TRBD1. This CDR3 has 16 amino acids. Trimming removed 2 bases from V and 7 bases from J; junction bases left unmatched: 11. Germline CDR1 is MNHNS and CDR2 is SASEGT. CDR3 loop: CASSEPAQGGSQPQHF. The CDR3 nucleotides are TGTGCCAGCAGTGAACCGGCCCAAGGGGGCAGCCAGCCCCAGCATTTT.

There are many counts of this clonotype. The chain is built from TRBV25-1 and TRBJ1-1; D gene unclear. The CDR3 sequence is 12 residues long. Trimming removed 4 bases at V and 2 bases at J, with 5 bases between. Germline CDR1 is MGHDK and CDR2 is SYGVNS. CDR3 protein: CASSGTNTEAFF. CDR3 nucleotide sequence: TGTGCCAGCAGTGGTACAAACACTGAAGCTTTCTTT.

The chain recombines TRBV20-1 with TRBJ2-3; tentatively, D is TRBD1 (6 bases). CDR3 size: 17 residues. V was shortened by 0 bases and J by 7 bases, with 23 bases between the two germline ends. From germline, CDR1 is DFQATT and CDR2 SNEGSKA (reference sequence). CDR3 region: CSARDFSQGLAAYTQYF. The DNA of the CDR3 is TGCAGTGCTAGAGACTTTTCACAGGGCCTGGCCGCATATACGCAGTATTTT.

The chain links TRBV7-3 to TRBJ2-2; no definite D call. The germline V gene has CDR1 SGHTA and CDR2 FQGTGA. The CDR3 has 15 amino acids. Trimming cost V 0 bases and J 3 bases, with 8 bases left between them. CDR3 region: CASSLTLGYTGELFF. The DNA of the CDR3 is TGTGCCAGCAGCTTAACGCTAGGATACACCGGGGAGCTGTTTTTT. Variable domain in full (rest from reference TRBV7-3 and TRBJ2-2): GAGVSQTPSNKVTEKGKYVELRCDPISGHTALYWYRQSLGQGPEFLIYFQGTGAADDSGLPNDRFFAVRPEGSVSTLKIQRTERGDSAVYLCASSLTLGYTGELFFGEGSRLTVL.

By share of the sample, this clonotype is medium-sized. The J gene is TRBJ1-2, the V gene TRBV2; weak D call: TRBD1 (6 bases). This CDR3 contains 13 residues. Per germline, CDR1 SNHLY and CDR2 FYNNEI. Trimming removed 4 bases from V and 5 bases from J, with 11 bases in between. CDR3 sequence (DNA): TGTGCCAGCAGTGTGGAAGGGGGATATGGCTACACCTTC. This sequence encodes CASSVEGGYGYTF.

This clonotype came up many times. This chain uses TRBV19 with TRBJ1-1, with D possibly being TRBD1 (6 bases). Germline V gives CDR1 LNHDA, CDR2 SQIVND (reference sequence). Trimming removed 7 bases at V and 6 bases at J, with 15 bases between. The CDR3 runs to 13 residues. The CDR3 bases are TGTGCCAGTAACCCCCAGGGGAAAGCTGAAGCTTTCTTT. This sequence encodes CASNPQGKAEAFF.

A word on this clonotype: A read error may explain this, as a much larger clone is one base away. The chain combines TRBV6-1 with TRBJ2-4; D not resolved. CDR1 and CDR2 from the germline V gene are MNHNS and SASEGT. The CDR3 runs 14 residues. Trimming took 6 bases from V and 0 from J, leaving 9 bases between them. CDR3 loop: CASRKSLAKNIQYF. For the CDR3, the DNA is TGTGCCAGCAGGAAGAGCCTAGCCAAAAACATTCAGTACTTC.

This clonotype was counted at least ten times. The genes are TRBV5-4 and TRBJ2-2, with 11 bases lining up with TRBD2. CDR1 is SGHNT, CDR2 YYREEE, per germline (reference sequence). The J segment lost 8 bases and the V segment lost 4 bases, leaving 7 bases of the junction unmatched. CDR3 length equals 15 residues. The CDR3, as DNA: TGTGCCAGCAGCCCGACTAGCGGGATTCCGGGGGAGCTGTTTTTT. Its translation: CASSPTSGIPGELFF.

This clonotype came up many times. V is TRBV7-8 and J is TRBJ1-1; 8 nucleotides align to TRBD1. The germline V gene has CDR1 SGHVS and CDR2 FQNEAQ. V dropped 3 bases and J dropped 5; count of bases not matched to a gene: 2. The CDR3 consists of 13 residues. In DNA, the CDR3 is TGTGCCAGCAGCTTGGACAGGGAAACTGAAGCTTTCTTT. Residues: CASSLDRETEAFF.

J is TRBJ2-7 and V is TRBV6-2 or TRBV6-3; D might be TRBD1 (5 bases). Germline V gene sequence: CDR1 MNHEY, CDR2 SVGEGT. The length of the CDR3 is 13 residues. With 5 bases removed from V and 9 bases from J, the gap between germline ends came to 17 bases. CDR3 coding DNA: TGTGCCAGCAGTAAACAAGACAGAACGATGCAGTACTTC. This gives the protein CASSKQDRTMQYF.

The V and J genes are TRBV19 and TRBJ2-1, with 7 bases lining up with TRBD1. This CDR3 comprises 15 residues. Germline-derived CDR1 and CDR2 are LNHDA and SQIVND (reference sequence). Unmatched junction bases numbered 10, after V lost 7 bases and J lost 4 bases. As DNA, the CDR3 is TGTGCCAGTATCCTTAGGGGGCTCGGATACAATGAGCAGTTCTTC. It codes for CASILRGLGYNEQFF.

Many counts were recorded for this clonotype. CDR3 protein: CASSEVGSQETQYF. The CDR3 region has the DNA TGTGCCAGCAGTGAAGTGGGCAGCCAAGAGACCCAGTACTTC. The chain recombines TRBV6-2 or TRBV6-3 with TRBJ2-5; D remains ambiguous. This CDR3 is built from 14 residues. The germline gives CDR1 MNHEY, CDR2 SVGEGT. With 5 bases removed from V and 1 base from J, the gap between germline ends came to 11 bases.

The chain links TRBV28 to TRBJ2-2; no firm D call. This CDR3 has 15 residues. Trimming stripped 2 bases from V and 1 base from J, with 8 bases between. The germline gives CDR1 MDHEN, CDR2 SYDVKM. CDR3 coding DNA: TGTGCCAGCAGTTTAGTACCCCTGAACACCGGGGAGCTGTTTTTT. It yields the protein CASSLVPLNTGELFF.

About this clonotype: A far larger clone is just one base off, so this is likely a read error. The chain carries TRBV7-9 and TRBJ2-1; D unresolved. Germline V CDR1 and CDR2: SEHNR, FQNEAQ (reference sequence). Between the trimmed V and J ends, which lost 6 bases and 0 bases, there was a span of 12 bases. The CDR3 sequence is 15 residues long. The CDR3 bases are TGTGCCAGCAGTTCAAGGCGGAGCTCCTACAATGAGCAGTTCTTC. It translates to CASSSRRSSYNEQFF.

This clonotype was observed at least ten times. V gene TRBV5-5 combines with J gene TRBJ1-3; a possible D gene is TRBD1 (5 bases). The CDR3 consists of 14 residues. The V end was cut by 0 bases, the J end by 4 bases, with 8 bases between. The germline V gene encodes CDR1 SGHKS and CDR2 YYEKEE (reference sequence). In DNA form, the CDR3 reads TGTGCCAGCAGCTTGGTTGGGGCCGGAAACACCATATATTTT. It codes for CASSLVGAGNTIYF.

Points on this clonotype: The junction differs from germline at one of its ends, possibly a read error. The V and J genes are TRBV2 and TRBJ2-1, with 11 bases lining up with TRBD2. The CDR3 runs to 16 residues. Germline CDR1 SNHLY, CDR2 FYNNEI. CDR3 sequence reads: CAGSPPGLAAYNEQFF. The CDR3 DNA sequence: TGTGCCGGCAGTCCCCCGGGACTAGCGGCATACAATGAGCAGTTCTTC.

The chain couples TRBV28 to TRBJ1-6, with TRBD1 matching over 7 bases. The germline gives CDR1 MDHEN, CDR2 SYDVKM. J was trimmed by 8 bases and V by 5 bases; bases with no gene match: 6. The CDR3 is made up of 14 amino acids. The CDR3 nucleotides are TGTGCCAGCAGTCTGACAGGGTGGGATTCACCCCTCCACTTT. It codes for CASSLTGWDSPLHF. Complete variable domain (other parts from reference TRBV28 and TRBJ1-6): DVKVTQSSRYLVKRTGEKVFLECVQDMDHENMFWYRQDPGLGLRLIYFSYDVKMKEKGDIPEGYSVSREKKERFSLILESASTNQTSMYLCASSLTGWDSPLHFGNGTRLTVT.

This chain connects TRBV20-1 to TRBJ2-3; D assignment may be TRBD1 or TRBD2 (5 bases each). V lost 5 bases and J 0 bases, leaving 30 bases between the germline ends. This CDR3 is built from 20 residues. Germline V lookup: CDR1 DFQATT, CDR2 SNEGSKA (reference sequence). The CDR3 protein is CSAEGLDGGWNGASTDTQYF. The CDR3 nucleotides are TGCAGTGCTGAGGGTCTAGATGGGGGATGGAACGGAGCTAGCACAGATACGCAGTATTTT.

This clonotype came up many times. V usage is TRBV28 and J usage is TRBJ1-2; D ambiguous. The length of the CDR3 is 12 residues. Trimming cost V 3 bases and J 8 bases, with 10 bases left between them. In germline, CDR1 is MDHEN, CDR2 SYDVKM. CDR3 region: CASSLGFGGYTF. The CDR3 bases are TGTGCCAGCAGTTTGGGCTTCGGGGGCTACACCTTC.